This record looks at one T cell receptor (beta chain) sequence and its context. Seattle's cohort entered during active infection and was followed longitudinally. These data originate in a study of blood T cell repertoires in COVID-19. Study-wide context: From the United States, Italy and Spain came samples of acute and convalescent COVID-19.

The CDR3 has 14 residues. V lost 2 bases, J lost 5 bases, and 3 bases stayed unmatched. Per the germline V gene, CDR1 is MNHEY and CDR2 is SMNVEV (reference sequence). The table came from immunoSEQ multiplex PCR; TCRdb's copy has only in-frame clones and leaves some out. The sample lists 390,000 or so clones; 70% to 90% were seen once. The TCR was taken from a woman in her 30s with COVID-19, enrolled during active disease. The sample comprised peripheral blood. The chain recombines TRBV27 with TRBJ2-7; 10 nucleotides line up with TRBD1. The DNA of the CDR3 is TGTGCCAGCAGTTTAAAGACAGGGGGCCACGAGCAGTACTTC. It yields the protein CASSLKTGGHEQYF.